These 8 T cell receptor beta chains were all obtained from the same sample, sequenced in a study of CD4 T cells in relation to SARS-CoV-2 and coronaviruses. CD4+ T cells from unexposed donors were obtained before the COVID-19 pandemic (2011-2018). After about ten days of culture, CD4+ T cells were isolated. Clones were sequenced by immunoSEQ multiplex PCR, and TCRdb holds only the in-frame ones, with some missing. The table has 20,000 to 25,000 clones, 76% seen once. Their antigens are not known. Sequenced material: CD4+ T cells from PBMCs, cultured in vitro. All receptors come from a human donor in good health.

The CDR3: CATSDYQGAIVTDTQYF. CDR3 bases: TGTGCCACCAGTGATTACCAGGGGGCGATCGTAACAGATACGCAGTATTTT. The rearrangement links TRBV24-1 to TRBJ2-3, with 8 bases fitting TRBD1. CDR1 is KGHDR and CDR2 is SFDVKD in the germline V gene. This CDR3 has 17 residues. With V trimmed by 2 bases and J by 3 bases, 9 bases remained unmatched.

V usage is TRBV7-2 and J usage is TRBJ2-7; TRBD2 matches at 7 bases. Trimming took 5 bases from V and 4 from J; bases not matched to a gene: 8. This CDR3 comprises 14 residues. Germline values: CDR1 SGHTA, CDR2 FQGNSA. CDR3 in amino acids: CASSTTAGKYEQYF. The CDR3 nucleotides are TGTGCCAGCAGCACCACAGCGGGGAAGTACGAGCAGTACTTC.

CDR3 protein: CASSKVSVNTEAFF. The CDR3 bases are TGTGCCAGCAGCAAAGTTTCTGTGAACACTGAAGCTTTCTTT. The rearrangement joins TRBV21-1 to TRBJ1-1. TRBV21-1 is an annotated pseudogene. The CDR3 covers 14 residues.

CDR3 coding DNA: TGTGCCAGTAGTATGGACAGGGTCGACGGGGAGCTGTTTTTT. It encodes CASSMDRVDGELFF. The chain has TRBV19 and TRBJ2-2, with 8 bases matching TRBD1. The CDR3 is made up of 14 amino acids. V lost 3 bases and J lost 7; bases outside the gene matches: 4. Germline lookup yields CDR1 LNHDA and CDR2 SQIVND (reference sequence).

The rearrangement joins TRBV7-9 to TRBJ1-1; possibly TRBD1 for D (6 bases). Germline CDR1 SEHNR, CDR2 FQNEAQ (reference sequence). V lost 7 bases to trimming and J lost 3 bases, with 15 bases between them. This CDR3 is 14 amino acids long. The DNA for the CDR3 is TGTGCCAGCACCCCCTCGACAGGACACACTGAAGCTTTCTTT. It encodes CASTPSTGHTEAFF.

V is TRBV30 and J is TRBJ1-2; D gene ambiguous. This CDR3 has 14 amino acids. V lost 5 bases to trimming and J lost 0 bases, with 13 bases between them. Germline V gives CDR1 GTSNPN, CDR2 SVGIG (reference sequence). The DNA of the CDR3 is TGTGCCTGGGTTCCAGGAACCTCTAACTATGGCTACACCTTC. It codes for CAWVPGTSNYGYTF.

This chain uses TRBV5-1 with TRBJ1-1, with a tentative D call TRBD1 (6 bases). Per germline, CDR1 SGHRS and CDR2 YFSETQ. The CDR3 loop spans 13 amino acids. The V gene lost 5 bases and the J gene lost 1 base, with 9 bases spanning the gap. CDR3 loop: CASRRGSNTEAFF. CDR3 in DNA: TGCGCCAGCAGAAGGGGGTCGAACACTGAAGCTTTCTTT.

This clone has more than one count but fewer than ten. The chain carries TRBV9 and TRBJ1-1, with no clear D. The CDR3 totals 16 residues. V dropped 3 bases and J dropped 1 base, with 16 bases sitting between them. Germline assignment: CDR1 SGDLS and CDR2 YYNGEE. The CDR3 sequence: CASSAGSAVQNTEAFF. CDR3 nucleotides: TGTGCCAGCAGCGCCGGATCCGCAGTCCAGAACACTGAAGCTTTCTTT.